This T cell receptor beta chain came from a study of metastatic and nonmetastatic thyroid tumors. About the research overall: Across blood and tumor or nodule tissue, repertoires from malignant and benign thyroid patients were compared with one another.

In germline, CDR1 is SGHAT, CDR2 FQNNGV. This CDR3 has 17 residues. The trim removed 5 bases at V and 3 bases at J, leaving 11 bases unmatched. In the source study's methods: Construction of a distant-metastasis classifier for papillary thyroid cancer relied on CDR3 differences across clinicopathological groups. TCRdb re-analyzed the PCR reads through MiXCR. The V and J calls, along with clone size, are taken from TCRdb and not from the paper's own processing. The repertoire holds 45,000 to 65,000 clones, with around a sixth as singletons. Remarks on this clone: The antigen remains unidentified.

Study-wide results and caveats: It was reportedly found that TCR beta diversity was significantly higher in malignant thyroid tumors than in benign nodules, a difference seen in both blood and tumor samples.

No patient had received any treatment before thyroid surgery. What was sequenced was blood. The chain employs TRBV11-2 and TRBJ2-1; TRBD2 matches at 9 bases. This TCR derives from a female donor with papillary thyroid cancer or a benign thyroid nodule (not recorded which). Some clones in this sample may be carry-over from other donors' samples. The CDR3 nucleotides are TGTGCCAGCAGCAGAGACTGGCGGGAGGGAGACTACAATGAGCAGTTCTTC. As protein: CASSRDWREGDYNEQFF.